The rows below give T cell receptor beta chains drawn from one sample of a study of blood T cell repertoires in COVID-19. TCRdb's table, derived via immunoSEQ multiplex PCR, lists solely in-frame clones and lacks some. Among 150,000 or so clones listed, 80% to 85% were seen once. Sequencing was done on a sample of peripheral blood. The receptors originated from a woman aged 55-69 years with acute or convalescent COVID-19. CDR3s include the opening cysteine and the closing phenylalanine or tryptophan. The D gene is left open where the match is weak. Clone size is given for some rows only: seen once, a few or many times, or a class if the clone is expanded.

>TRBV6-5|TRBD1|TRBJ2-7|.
TGTGCCAGCAGTCCGCAACAGGGGTACGAGCAGTACTTC
CASSPQQGYEQYF
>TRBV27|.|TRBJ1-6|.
TGTGCCAGCAGGCAGGAGATTTCGGGGGCACCCCTCCACTTT
CASRQEISGAPLHF
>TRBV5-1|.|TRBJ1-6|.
TGCGCCAGCAGCTTGGGGGGGGTAAATCGTTCACCCCTCCACTTT
CASSLGGVNRSPLHF
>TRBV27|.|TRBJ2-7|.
TGTGCCAGCAGTCTGCGGGACTTTCGGGAGCCCTACGAGCAGTACTTC
CASSLRDFREPYEQYF
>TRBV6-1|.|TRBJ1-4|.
TGTGCCAGCAGTGAAGGCACTCTGCGTGAAAAACTGTTTTTT
CASSEGTLREKLFF
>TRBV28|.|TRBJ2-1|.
TGTGCCAGCAGTAAGGGGAACAATGAGCAGTTCTTC
CASSKGNNEQFF
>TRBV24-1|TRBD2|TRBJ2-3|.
TGTGCCACTTCGTCGGGACTATCCACAGATACGCAGTATTTT
CATSSGLSTDTQYF
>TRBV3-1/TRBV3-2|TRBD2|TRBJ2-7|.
TGTGCCAGCAGCCAACTAGCGGGAGGAACCTACGAGCAGTACTTC
CASSQLAGGTYEQYF
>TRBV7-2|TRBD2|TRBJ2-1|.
TGTGCCAGCAGCTTAGTAGCTAGCGGGACCTACAATGAGCAGTTCTTC
CASSLVASGTYNEQFF
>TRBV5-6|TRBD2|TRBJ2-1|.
TGTGCCAGCAGCTGGGGAGGGGAGCAGTTCTTC
CASSWGGEQFF
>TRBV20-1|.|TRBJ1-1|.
TGCAGTGCTACTGACGGGGGGCGGACTGAAGCTTTCTTT
CSATDGGRTEAFF
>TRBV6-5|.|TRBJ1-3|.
TGTGCCAGTTCCAGGGGAACTGGAAACACCATATATTTT
CASSRGTGNTIYF
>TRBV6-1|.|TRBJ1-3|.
TGTGCCAGCAGTGAGCAGGGGAAAGGAAACACCATATATTTT
CASSEQGKGNTIYF
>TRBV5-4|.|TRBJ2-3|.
TGTGCCAGCAGCTTGGGACTGGGTGATACGCAGTATTTT
CASSLGLGDTQYF
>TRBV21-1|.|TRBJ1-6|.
TGTGCCAGCAGCAAAGGAGCTACCGGGACAGGGGTATATTCACCCCTCCACTTT
CASSKGATGTGVYSPLHF
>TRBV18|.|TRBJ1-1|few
TGTGCCAGCTCTTCGGACAGGAACACTGAAGCTTTCTTT
CASSSDRNTEAFF
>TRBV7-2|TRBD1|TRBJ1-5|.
TGTGCCAGCAGCTCCAGGACAGGTCTAGTCAATCAGCCCCAGCATTTT
CASSSRTGLVNQPQHF
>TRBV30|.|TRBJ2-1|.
TGTGCCTGGAGTCATTGGGCCGCGTACAATGAGCAGTTCTTC
CAWSHWAAYNEQFF
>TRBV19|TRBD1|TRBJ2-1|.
TGTGCCAGTACCCTCGACAGGGGGGATGAGCAGTTCTTC
CASTLDRGDEQFF
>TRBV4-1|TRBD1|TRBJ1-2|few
TGCGCCAGCAGCCAAGATGCTACAGGGGCCTACTATGGCTACACCTTC
CASSQDATGAYYGYTF
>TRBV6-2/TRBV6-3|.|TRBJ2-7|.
TGTGCCAGCAGTTCCCCTTCGAGCTACAGCTCCTACGAGCAGTACTTC
CASSSPSSYSSYEQYF
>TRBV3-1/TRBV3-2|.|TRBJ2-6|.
TGTGCCAGTCGCCACGTCTCTGGGGCCAACGTCCTGGCTTTC
CASRHVSGANVLAF